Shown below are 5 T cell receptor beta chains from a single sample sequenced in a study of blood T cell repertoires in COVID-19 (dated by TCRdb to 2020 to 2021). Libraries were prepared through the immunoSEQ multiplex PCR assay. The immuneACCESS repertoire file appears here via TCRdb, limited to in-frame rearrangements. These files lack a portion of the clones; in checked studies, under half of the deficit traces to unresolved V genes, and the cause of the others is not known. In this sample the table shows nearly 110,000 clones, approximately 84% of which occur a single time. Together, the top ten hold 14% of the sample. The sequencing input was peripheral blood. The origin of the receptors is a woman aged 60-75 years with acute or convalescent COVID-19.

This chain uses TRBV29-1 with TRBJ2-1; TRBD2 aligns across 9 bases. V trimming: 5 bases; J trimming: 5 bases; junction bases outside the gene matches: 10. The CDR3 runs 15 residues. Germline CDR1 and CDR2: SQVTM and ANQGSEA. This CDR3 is CSVYGTSLGHNEQFF. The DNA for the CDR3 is TGCAGCGTTTACGGGACTAGCCTGGGCCACAATGAGCAGTTCTTC.

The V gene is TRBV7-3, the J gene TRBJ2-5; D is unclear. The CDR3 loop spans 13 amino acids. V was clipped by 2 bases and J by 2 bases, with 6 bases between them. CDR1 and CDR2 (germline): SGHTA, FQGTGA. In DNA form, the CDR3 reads TGTGCCAGCAGCTTATCTCCTCAAGAGACCCAGTACTTC. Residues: CASSLSPQETQYF.

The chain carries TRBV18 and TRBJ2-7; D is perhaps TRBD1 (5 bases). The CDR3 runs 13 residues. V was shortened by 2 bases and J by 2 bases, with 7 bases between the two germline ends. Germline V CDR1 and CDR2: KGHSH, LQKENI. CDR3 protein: CASSPAQAYEQYF. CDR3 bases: TGTGCCAGCTCACCAGCACAGGCCTACGAGCAGTACTTC.

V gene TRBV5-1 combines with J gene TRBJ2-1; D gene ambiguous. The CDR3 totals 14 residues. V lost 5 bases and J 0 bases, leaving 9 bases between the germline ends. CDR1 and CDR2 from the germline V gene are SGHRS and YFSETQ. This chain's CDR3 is CASRVASSYNEQFF. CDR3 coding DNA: TGCGCCAGCAGGGTCGCGAGCTCCTACAATGAGCAGTTCTTC.

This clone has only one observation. CDR3 loop: CAWGSGNYGYTF. DNA of the CDR3: TGTGCCTGGGGTTCGGGGAACTATGGCTACACCTTC. The V gene is TRBV30, the J gene TRBJ1-2; no clear D gene. The CDR3 runs to 12 residues. The ends were cut back, 5 bases at V and 2 bases at J, with 9 bases in the middle. Germline loops: CDR1 GTSNPN, CDR2 SVGIG (reference sequence).